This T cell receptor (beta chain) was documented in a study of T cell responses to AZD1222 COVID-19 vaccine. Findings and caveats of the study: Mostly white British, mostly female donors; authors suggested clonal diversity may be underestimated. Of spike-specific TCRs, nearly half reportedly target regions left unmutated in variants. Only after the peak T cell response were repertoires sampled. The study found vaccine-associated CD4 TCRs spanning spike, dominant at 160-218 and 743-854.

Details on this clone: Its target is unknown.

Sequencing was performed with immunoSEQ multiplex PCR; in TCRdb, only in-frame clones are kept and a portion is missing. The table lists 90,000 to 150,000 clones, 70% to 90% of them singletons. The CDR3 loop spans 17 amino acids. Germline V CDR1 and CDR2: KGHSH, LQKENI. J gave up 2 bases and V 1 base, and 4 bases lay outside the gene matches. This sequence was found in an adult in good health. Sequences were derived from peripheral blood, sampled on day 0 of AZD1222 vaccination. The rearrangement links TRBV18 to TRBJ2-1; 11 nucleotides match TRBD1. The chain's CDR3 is CASSPQPDRGPYNEQFF. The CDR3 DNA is TGTGCCAGCTCACCACAACCGGACAGGGGGCCCTACAATGAGCAGTTCTTC.